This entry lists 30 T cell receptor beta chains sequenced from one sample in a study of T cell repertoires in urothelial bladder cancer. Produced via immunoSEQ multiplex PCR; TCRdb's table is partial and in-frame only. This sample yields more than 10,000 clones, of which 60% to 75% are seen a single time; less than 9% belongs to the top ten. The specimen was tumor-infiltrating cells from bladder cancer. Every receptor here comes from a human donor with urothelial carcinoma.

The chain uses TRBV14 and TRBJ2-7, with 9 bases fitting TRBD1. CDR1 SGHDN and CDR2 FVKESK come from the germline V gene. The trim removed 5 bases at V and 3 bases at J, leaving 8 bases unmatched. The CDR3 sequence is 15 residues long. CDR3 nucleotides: TGTGCCAGCAGCATAATCGACAGGGGGAGCTACGAGCAGTACTTC. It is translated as CASSIIDRGSYEQYF.

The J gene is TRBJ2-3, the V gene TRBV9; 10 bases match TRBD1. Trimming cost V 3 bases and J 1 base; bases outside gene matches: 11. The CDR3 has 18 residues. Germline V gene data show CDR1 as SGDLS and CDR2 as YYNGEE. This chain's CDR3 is CASSDDQAGTGGTDTQYF. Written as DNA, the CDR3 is TGTGCCAGCAGCGACGACCAAGCCGGGACAGGGGGCACAGATACGCAGTATTTT.

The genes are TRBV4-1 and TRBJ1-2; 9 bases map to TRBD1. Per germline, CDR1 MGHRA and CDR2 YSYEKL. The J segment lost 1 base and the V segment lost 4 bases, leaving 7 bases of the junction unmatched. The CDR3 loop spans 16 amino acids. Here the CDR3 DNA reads TGCGCCAGCAGCCGGGCCGGGACAGGGATTAACTATGGCTACACCTTC. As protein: CASSRAGTGINYGYTF.

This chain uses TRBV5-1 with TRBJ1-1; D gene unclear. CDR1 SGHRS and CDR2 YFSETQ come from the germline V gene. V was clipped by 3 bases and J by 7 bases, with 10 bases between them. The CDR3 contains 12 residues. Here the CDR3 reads CASSSRTGEAFF. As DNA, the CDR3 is TGCGCCAGCAGCTCCCGGACCGGTGAAGCTTTCTTT. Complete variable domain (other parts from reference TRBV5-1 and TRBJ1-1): KAGVTQTPRYLIKTRGQQVTLSCSPISGHRSVSWYQQTPGQGLQFLFEYFSETQRNKGNFPGRFSGRQFSNSRSEMNVSTLELGDSALYLCASSSRTGEAFFGQGTRLTVV.

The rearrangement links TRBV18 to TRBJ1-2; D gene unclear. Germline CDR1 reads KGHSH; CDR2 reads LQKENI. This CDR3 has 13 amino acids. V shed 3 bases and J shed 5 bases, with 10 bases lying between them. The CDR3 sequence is CASSPPRVYGYTF. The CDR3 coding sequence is TGTGCCAGCTCACCCCCCCGGGTTTATGGCTACACCTTC.

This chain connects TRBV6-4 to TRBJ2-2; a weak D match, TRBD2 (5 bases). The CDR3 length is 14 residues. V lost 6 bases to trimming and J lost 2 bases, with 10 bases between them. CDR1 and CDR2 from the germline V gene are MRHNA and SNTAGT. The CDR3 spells CASSVDLNTGELFF. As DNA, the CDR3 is TGTGCCAGCAGCGTGGACTTAAACACCGGGGAGCTGTTTTTT.

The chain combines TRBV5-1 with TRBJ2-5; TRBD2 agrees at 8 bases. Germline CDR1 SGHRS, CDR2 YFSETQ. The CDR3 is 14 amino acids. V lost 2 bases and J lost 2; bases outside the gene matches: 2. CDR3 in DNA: TGCGCCAGCAGCTTAACTAGCGGTCAAGAGACCCAGTACTTC. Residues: CASSLTSGQETQYF.

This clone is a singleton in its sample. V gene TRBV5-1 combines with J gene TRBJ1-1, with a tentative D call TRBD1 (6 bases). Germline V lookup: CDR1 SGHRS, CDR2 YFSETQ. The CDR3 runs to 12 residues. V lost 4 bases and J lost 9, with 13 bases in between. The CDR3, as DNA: TGCGCCAGCAGCGCGGACAGTATACAAGCTTTCTTT. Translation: CASSADSIQAFF.

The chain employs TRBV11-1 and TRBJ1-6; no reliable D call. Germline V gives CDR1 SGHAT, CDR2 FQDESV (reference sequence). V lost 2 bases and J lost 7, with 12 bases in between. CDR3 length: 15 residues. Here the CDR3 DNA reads TGTGCCAGCAGCTTAATAGCGGCAGCCAATTCACCCCTCCACTTT. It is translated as CASSLIAAANSPLHF.

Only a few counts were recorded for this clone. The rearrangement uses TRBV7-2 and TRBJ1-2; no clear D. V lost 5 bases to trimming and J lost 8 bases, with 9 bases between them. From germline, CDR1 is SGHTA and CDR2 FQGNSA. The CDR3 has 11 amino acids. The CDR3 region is CASSRAWGYTF. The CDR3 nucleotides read TGTGCCAGCAGCCGGGCATGGGGCTACACCTTC.

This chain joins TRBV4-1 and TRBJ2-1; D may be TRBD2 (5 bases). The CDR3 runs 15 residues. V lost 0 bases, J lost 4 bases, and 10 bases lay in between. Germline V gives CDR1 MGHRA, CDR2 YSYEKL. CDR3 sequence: CASSQEEARYNEQFF. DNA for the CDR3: TGCGCCAGCAGCCAAGAGGAGGCCAGATACAATGAGCAGTTCTTC.

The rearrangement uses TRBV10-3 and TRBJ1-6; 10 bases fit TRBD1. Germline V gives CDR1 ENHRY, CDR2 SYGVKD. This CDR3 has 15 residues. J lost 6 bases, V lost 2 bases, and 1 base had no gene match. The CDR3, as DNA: TGTGCCATCAGTGAGGGACAGGGGGGTAATTCACCCCTCCACTTT. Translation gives CAISEGQGGNSPLHF.

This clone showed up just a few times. The CDR3, as DNA: TGTGCCAGCAGAGGGACTAGCGGTGAATTCGAGCAGTACTTC. Translation gives CASRGTSGEFEQYF. V is TRBV6-6 and J is TRBJ2-7; 11 nucleotides align to TRBD2. Unmatched junction bases numbered 7, after V lost 6 bases and J lost 6 bases. The CDR3 runs to 14 residues. Germline CDR1 and CDR2: MNHNY and SVGAGI (reference sequence).

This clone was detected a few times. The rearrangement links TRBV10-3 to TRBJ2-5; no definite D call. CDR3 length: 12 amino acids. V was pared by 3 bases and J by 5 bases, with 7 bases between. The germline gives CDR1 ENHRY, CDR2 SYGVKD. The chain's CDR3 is CAISDNSETQYF. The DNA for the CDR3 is TGTGCCATCAGTGACAACTCGGAGACCCAGTACTTC.

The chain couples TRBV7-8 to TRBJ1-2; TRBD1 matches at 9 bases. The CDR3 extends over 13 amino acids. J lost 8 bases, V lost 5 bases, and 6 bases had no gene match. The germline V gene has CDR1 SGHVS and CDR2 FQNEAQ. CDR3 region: CASSPTGTGGYTF. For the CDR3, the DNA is TGTGCCAGCAGCCCAACGGGGACAGGGGGCTACACCTTC.

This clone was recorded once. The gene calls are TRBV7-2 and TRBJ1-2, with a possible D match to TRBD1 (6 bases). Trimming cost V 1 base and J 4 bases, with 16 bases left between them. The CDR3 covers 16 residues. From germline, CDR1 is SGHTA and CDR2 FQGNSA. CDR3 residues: CASSLGARGGLYGYTF. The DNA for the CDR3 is TGTGCCAGCAGCTTAGGGGCCAGGGGCGGGCTCTATGGCTACACCTTC.

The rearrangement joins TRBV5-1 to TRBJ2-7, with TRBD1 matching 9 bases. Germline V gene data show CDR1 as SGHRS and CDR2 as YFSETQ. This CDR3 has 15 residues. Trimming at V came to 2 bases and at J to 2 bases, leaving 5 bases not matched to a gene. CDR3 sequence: CASSFFRTGAYEQYF. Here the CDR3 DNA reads TGCGCCAGCAGCTTTTTCCGGACAGGGGCCTACGAGCAGTACTTC.

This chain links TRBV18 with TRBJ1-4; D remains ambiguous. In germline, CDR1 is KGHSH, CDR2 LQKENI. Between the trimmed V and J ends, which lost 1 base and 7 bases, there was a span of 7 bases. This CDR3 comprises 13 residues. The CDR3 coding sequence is TGTGCCAGCTCACCACAGGAAGCTGAAAAACTGTTTTTT. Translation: CASSPQEAEKLFF.

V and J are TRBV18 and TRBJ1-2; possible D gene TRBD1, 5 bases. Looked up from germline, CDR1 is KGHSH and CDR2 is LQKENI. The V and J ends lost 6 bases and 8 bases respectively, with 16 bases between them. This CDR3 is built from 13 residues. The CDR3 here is CASSPPAYRGYTF. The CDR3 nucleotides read TGTGCCAGCTCTCCGCCGGCATACAGGGGCTACACCTTC.

The CDR3 spells CASSYRGPTYEQYF. The CDR3 DNA sequence: TGTGCCAGCAGTTACAGGGGACCCACCTACGAGCAGTACTTC. This sequence joins TRBV27 and TRBJ2-7; TRBD1 agrees at 7 bases. The CDR3 runs 14 residues. The junction had 5 bases not matched to a gene; V was cut back by 4 bases and J by 2 bases. From germline, CDR1 is MNHEY and CDR2 SMNVEV (reference sequence).

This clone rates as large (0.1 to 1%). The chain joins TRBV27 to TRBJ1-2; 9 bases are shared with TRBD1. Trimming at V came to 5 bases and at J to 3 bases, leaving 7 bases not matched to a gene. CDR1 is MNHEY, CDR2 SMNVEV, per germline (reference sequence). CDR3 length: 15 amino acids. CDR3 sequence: CASSANRGRDYGYTF. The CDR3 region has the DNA TGTGCCAGCAGTGCCAACAGGGGGCGAGACTATGGCTACACCTTC.

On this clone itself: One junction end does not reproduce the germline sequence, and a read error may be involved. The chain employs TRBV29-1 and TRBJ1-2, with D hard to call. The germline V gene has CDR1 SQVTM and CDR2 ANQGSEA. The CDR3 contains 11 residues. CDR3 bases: TGCAGCGTTCAAGAAGCAGGTGGCTACACCTTC. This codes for CSVQEAGGYTF. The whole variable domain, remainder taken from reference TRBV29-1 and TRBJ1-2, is SAVISQKPSRDICQRGTSLTIQCQVDSQVTMMFWYRQQPGQSLTLIATANQGSEATYESGFVIDKFPISRPNLTFSTLTVSNMSPEDSSIYLCSVQEAGGYTFGSGTRLTVV.

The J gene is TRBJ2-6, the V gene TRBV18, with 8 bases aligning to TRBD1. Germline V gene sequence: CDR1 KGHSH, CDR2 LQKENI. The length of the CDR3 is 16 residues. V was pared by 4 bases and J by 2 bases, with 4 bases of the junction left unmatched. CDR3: CASSLDRDTGANVLTF. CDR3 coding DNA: TGTGCCAGCTCACTGGACAGGGACACTGGGGCCAACGTCCTGACTTTC. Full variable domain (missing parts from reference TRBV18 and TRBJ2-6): NAGVMQNPRHLVRRRGQEARLRCSPMKGHSHVYWYRQLPEEGLKFMVYLQKENIIDESGMPKERFSAEFPKEGPSILRIQQVVRGDSAAYFCASSLDRDTGANVLTFGAGSRLTVL.

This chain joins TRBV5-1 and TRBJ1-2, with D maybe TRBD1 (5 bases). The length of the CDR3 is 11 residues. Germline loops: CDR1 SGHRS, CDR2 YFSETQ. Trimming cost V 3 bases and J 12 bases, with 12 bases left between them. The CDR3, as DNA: TGCGCCAGCAGCTCACAGGATACCCACACCTTC. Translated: CASSSQDTHTF.

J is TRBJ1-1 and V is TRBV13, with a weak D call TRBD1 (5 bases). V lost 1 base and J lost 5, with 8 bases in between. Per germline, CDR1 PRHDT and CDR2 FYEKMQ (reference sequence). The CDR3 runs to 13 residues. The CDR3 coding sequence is TGTGCCAGCAGCTTAGCCCACAGGACTGAAGCTTTCTTT. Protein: CASSLAHRTEAFF.

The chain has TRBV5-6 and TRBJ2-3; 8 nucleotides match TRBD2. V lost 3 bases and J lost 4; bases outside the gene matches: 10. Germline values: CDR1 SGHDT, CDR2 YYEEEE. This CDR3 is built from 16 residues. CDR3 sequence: CASSWLAGSRADTQYF. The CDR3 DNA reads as TGTGCCAGCAGCTGGCTAGCGGGCTCACGAGCAGATACGCAGTATTTT. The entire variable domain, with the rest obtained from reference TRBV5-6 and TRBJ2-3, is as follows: DAGVTQSPTHLIKTRGQQVTLRCSPKSGHDTVSWYQQALGQGPQFIFQYYEEEERQRGNFPDRFSGHQFPNYSSELNVNALLLGDSALYLCASSWLAGSRADTQYFGPGTRLTVL.

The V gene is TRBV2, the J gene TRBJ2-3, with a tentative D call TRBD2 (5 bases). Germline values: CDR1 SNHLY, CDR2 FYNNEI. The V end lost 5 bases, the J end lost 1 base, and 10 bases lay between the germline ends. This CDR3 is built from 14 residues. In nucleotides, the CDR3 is TGTGCCAGCAGTAAGAGGGCAGGCACAGATACGCAGTATTTT. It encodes CASSKRAGTDTQYF.

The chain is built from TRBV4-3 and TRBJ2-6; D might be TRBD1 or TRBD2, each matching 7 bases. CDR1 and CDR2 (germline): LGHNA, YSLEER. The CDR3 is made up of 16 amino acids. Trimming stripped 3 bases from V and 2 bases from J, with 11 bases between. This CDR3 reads CASSQSGGAGANVLTF. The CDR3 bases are TGCGCCAGCAGCCAGTCAGGGGGGGCTGGGGCCAACGTCCTGACTTTC.

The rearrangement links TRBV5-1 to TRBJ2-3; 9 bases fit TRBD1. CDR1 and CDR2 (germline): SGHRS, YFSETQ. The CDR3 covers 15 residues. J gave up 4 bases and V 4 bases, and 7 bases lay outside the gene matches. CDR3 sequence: CASSPGTGLSDTQYF. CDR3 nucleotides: TGCGCCAGCAGCCCCGGGACAGGGCTTTCAGATACGCAGTATTTT.

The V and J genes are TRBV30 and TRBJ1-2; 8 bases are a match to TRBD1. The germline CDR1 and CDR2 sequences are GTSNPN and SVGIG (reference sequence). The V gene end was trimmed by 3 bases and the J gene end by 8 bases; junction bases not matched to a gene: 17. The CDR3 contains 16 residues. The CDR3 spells CAWRPIGTGGYGGYTF. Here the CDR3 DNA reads TGTGCCTGGAGACCCATTGGGACAGGAGGCTATGGAGGCTACACCTTC.